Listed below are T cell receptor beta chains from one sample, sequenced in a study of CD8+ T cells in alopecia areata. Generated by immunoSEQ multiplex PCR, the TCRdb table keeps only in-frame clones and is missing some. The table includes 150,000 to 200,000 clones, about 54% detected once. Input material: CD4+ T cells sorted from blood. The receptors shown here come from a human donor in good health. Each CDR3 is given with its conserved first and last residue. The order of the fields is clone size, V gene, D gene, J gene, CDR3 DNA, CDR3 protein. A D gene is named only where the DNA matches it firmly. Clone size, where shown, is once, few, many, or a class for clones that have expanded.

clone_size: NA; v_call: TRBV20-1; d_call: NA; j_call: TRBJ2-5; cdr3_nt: TGCAGTGCCGAACAACAAGAGACCCAGTACTTC; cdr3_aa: CSAEQQETQYF
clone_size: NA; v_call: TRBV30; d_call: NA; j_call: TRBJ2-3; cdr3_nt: TGTGCCTGGAGTGTACTTCTCCCAAGGCCCACAGATACGCAGTATTTT; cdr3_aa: CAWSVLLPRPTDTQYF
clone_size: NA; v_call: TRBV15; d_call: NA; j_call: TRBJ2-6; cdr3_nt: TGTGCCACCAGCAGAGATCCCCTAAGCTCTGGGGCCAACGTCCTGACTTTC; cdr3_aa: CATSRDPLSSGANVLTF
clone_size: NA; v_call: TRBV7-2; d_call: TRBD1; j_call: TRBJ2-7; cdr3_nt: TGTGCCAGCAGTCGGACAGGGGCCGCTGCGAACTCCTACGAGCAGTACTTC; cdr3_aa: CASSRTGAAANSYEQYF
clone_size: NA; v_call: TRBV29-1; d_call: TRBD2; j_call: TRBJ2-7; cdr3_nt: TGCAGCGCCGGACTAGTTTACGAGCAGTACTTC; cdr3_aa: CSAGLVYEQYF
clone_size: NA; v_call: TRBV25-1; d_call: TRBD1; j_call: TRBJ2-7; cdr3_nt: TGTGCCAGCAGTGACGCCCGGGACAGGGCTAGGCAGTACTTC; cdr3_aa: CASSDARDRARQYF
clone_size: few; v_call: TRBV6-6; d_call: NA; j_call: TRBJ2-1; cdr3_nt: TGTGCCAGCAGTTACATCCATGAGCAGTTCTTC; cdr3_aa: CASSYIHEQFF
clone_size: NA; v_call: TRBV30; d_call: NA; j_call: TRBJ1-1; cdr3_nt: TGTGCCTGGAGGGAGGGGGGGGCGAACACTGAAGCTTTCTTT; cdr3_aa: CAWREGGANTEAFF
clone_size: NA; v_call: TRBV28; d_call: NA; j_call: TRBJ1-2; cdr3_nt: TGTGCCAGCAGTCCCACAGGAGGTCCCTACTATGGCTACACCTTC; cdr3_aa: CASSPTGGPYYGYTF
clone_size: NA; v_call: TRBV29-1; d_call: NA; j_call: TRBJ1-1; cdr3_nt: TGCAGCGTTGAACCGCCCGGGGTGAGCACTGAAGCTTTCTTT; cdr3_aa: CSVEPPGVSTEAFF
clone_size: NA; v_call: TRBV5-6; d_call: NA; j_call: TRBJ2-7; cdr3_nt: TGTGCCAGCAGCTTGGACAGATACGAGCAGTACTTC; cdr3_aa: CASSLDRYEQYF
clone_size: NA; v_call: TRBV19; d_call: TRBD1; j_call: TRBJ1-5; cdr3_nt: TGTGCCAGTTTTGGGGGCACAGGGGTCCAGCATTTT; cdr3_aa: CASFGGTGVQHF
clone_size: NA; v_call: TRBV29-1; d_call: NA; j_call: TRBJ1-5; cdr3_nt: TGCAGCGTTGGGGGCTCTAATCAGCCCCAGCATTTT; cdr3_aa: CSVGGSNQPQHF
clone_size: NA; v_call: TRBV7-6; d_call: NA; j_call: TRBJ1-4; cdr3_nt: TGTGCCAGCAGCTTAGTCAGGGCGGGCGAAAAACTGTTTTTT; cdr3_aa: CASSLVRAGEKLFF
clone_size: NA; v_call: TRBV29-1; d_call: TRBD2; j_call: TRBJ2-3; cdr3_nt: TGCAGCGTCGGCCCACTAGCGGGTCTTAAGAGGGATACGCAGTATTTT; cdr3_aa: CSVGPLAGLKRDTQYF
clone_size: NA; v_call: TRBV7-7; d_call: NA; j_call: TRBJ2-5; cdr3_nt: TGTGCTAGCAGCCTGGGGGCGAGCGGGCAAGAGACCCAGTACTTC; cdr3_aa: CASSLGASGQETQYF
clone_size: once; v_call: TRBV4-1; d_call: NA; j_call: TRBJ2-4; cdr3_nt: TGCGCCAGCAGCCAAGGGCTAGCCAAGGAGCCCAAAAACATTCAGTACTTC; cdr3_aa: CASSQGLAKEPKNIQYF
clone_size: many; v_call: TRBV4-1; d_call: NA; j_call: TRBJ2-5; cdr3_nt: TGCGCCAGCAGGCGGACTGGGTACCAAGAGACCCAGTACTTC; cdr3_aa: CASRRTGYQETQYF
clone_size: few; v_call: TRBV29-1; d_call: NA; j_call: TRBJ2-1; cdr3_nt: TGCAGCGCGGAGGAACTCTCCCTGAGCGGGGAGCAGTTCTTC; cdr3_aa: CSAEELSLSGEQFF
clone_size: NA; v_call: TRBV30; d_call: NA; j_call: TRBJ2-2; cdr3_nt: TGTGCCTGCGGTCCTTTTAGTGGCCCCGGGGAGCTGTTTTTT; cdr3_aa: CACGPFSGPGELFF
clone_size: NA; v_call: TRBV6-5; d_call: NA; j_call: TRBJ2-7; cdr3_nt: TGTGCCAGCCAACTAGCCGTCCGGTACGAGCCGTACTTC; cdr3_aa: CASQLAVRYEPYF
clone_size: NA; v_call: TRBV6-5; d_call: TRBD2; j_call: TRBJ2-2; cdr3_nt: TGTGCCAGCAGTTCGGGAGGGCAGGTCGGGGAGCTGTTTTTT; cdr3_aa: CASSSGGQVGELFF
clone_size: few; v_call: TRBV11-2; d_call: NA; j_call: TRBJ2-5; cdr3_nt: TGTGCCAGCACCCTCGGAACTAGCAGAGAGACCCAGTACTTC; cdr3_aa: CASTLGTSRETQYF
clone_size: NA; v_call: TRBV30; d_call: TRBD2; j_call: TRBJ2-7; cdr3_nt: TGTGCCTGGAGTTTCGGCGGGAGTATCTACGAGCAGTACTTC; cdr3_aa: CAWSFGGSIYEQYF
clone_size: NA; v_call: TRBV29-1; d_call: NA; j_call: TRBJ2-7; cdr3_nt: TGCAGCGTTGTCAGTATCTCCTACGAGCAGTACTTC; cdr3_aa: CSVVSISYEQYF
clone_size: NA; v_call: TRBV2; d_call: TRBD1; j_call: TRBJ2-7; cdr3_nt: TGTGCCAGCAGTCCCGGGACAGGGGTCTCCTACGAGCAGTACTTC; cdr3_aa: CASSPGTGVSYEQYF